These T cell receptor beta chains were read from a single sample in a study of monozygotic twins with cystic fibrosis. Method: immunoSEQ multiplex PCR; TCRdb's copy keeps in-frame clones and lacks some. The sample includes 15,000 to 20,000 clones, approximately 97% of them seen just once. Sequenced: blood. These receptors were taken from a woman in her thirties with cystic fibrosis. Each CDR3 is given with its conserved first and last residue. Fields, in order: clone size, V gene, J gene, D gene, CDR3 DNA, CDR3 protein. A D gene is named only where the DNA matches it firmly. The size of a clone is reported for some rows only, either as once, few or many, or as a class for expanded clones.

NA	TRBV6-5	TRBJ1-6	TRBD1	TGTGCCAGCAGTTCCCTGGGACAGGGAGGTTCACCCCTCCACTTT	CASSSLGQGGSPLHF
NA	TRBV29-1	TRBJ1-2	NA	TGCAGCGTTGATCAGGGGTCTAGTGGCTACACCTTC	CSVDQGSSGYTF
NA	TRBV6-6	TRBJ2-1	NA	TGTGCCAGCAGTTACTCAGGGGCAGGGAGGAATGAGCAGTTCTTC	CASSYSGAGRNEQFF
NA	TRBV6-1	TRBJ2-7	TRBD2	TGTGCCAGCAGTGAAGGGAGCGGGGGGGCTGTCTACGAGCAGTACTTC	CASSEGSGGAVYEQYF
once	TRBV4-1	TRBJ2-7	NA	TGCGCCAGCAGCCTAACGGACGGGCACGAGCAGTACTTC	CASSLTDGHEQYF
NA	TRBV27	TRBJ2-7	NA	TGTGCCAGCAGTTTAAGCGGGACAGACCCCTACGAGCAGTACTTC	CASSLSGTDPYEQYF
NA	TRBV6-1	TRBJ1-3	NA	TGTGCCAGCAGTGACGGGGCCTCTGGAAACACCATATATTTT	CASSDGASGNTIYF
NA	TRBV6-1	TRBJ2-5	TRBD1	TGTGCCTCCTCAGGGGGTATACGGGAGACCCAGTACTTC	CASSGGIRETQYF
NA	TRBV7-8	TRBJ1-4	NA	TGTGCCAGCAGTACTACGGGACGGCCTAATGAAAAACTGTTTTTT	CASSTTGRPNEKLFF
NA	TRBV19	TRBJ1-5	NA	TGTGCCAGTAACAATCTTCGGGTTATGGGAGGCAATCAGCCCCAGCATTTT	CASNNLRVMGGNQPQHF
NA	TRBV7-8	TRBJ1-2	NA	TGTGCCAGCAGCTTAGCGGGGGTTCCCTCTCATGGCTACACCTTC	CASSLAGVPSHGYTF
NA	TRBV6-6	TRBJ1-6	NA	TGTGCCAGCAGAGACAACAGCGGGAATTCACCCCTCCACTTT	CASRDNSGNSPLHF
NA	TRBV6-1	TRBJ2-7	NA	TGTGCCAGCAGTGAACGGAACTCCTACGAGCAGTACTTC	CASSERNSYEQYF
NA	TRBV5-1	TRBJ2-7	TRBD1	TGCGCCAGCAGCTTGGATGGGACAGGGGGTCTCGAGCAGTACTTC	CASSLDGTGGLEQYF
NA	TRBV25-1	TRBJ2-7	NA	TGTGCCAGCATGTGGGTTAACAGGCAAACCTACGAGCAGTACTTC	CASMWVNRQTYEQYF
NA	TRBV4-1	TRBJ2-7	NA	TGCGCCAGCAGCCAAGAGAGGGCGGGAGCGGGGCCCACGACAGGGCTCCACGAGCAGTACTTC	CASSQERAGAGPTTGLHEQYF
medium-sized	TRBV5-4	TRBJ2-7	TRBD1	TGTGCCAGCAAGGACAGGGTGTCCCACGAGCAGTACTTC	CASKDRVSHEQYF
NA	TRBV6-1	TRBJ2-7	TRBD1	TGTGCCAGCAGTGAAGTAGAACAGGGGGCCTACGAGCAGTACTTC	CASSEVEQGAYEQYF
NA	TRBV5-6	TRBJ1-2	NA	TGTGCCAGCAGCTTAGAGGGCCCTAACCGTGGCTACACCTTC	CASSLEGPNRGYTF
NA	TRBV11-2	TRBJ2-2	NA	TGTGCCAGCCACCCGGTTCCCGGGGAGCTGTTTTTT	CASHPVPGELFF
NA	TRBV7-9	TRBJ2-3	TRBD1	TGTGCCAGCGGAAGGGGGACAGCGGATATCAATACGCAGTATTTT	CASGRGTADINTQYF
once	TRBV10-3	TRBJ1-2	NA	TGTGCCATCAACCAGGGCGCTAACTATGGCTACACCTTC	CAINQGANYGYTF
NA	TRBV7-9	TRBJ1-2	TRBD1	TGTGCCAGCAGCCCATCGAGGGCTCAAACAGGGGGCGCTTGGTATGGCTACACCTTC	CASSPSRAQTGGAWYGYTF
once	TRBV7-2	TRBJ2-2	NA	TGTGCCAGCAGCCTCCGCGAGGGCACCGGGGAGCTGTTTTTT	CASSLREGTGELFF
NA	TRBV7-2	TRBJ2-7	NA	TGTGCCAGCAGCTTAAGTGGGTACCTGTACGAGCAGTACTTC	CASSLSGYLYEQYF
NA	TRBV7-2	TRBJ2-3	NA	TGTGCCAGCAGCTGGTGGGGGAGCACAGATACGCAGTATTTT	CASSWWGSTDTQYF
NA	TRBV28	TRBJ2-3	TRBD2	TGTGCCAGCAGTTTGCGGGGGGGCACAGATACGCAGTATTTT	CASSLRGGTDTQYF
NA	TRBV6-5	TRBJ1-5	NA	TGTGCCAGCAGGATGACAGGTGAACAGCCCCAGCATTTT	CASRMTGEQPQHF
NA	TRBV15	TRBJ2-1	NA	TGTGCCACCAGCAGAGAGGGAGGGGGGCAGTTCTTC	CATSREGGGQFF
NA	TRBV19	TRBJ2-6	NA	TGTGCCAGTAGTGTGCAGGGAACCTCTGGGGCCAACGTCCTGACTTTC	CASSVQGTSGANVLTF
NA	TRBV5-4	TRBJ1-2	TRBD1	TGTGCCAGCAGCTTGGGGACAGGAGGAAGCTATGGCTACACCTTC	CASSLGTGGSYGYTF
NA	TRBV7-9	TRBJ1-1	NA	TGTGCCAGCAGCCCCCAAGGCACTATGAACACTGAAGCTTTCTTT	CASSPQGTMNTEAFF